This T cell receptor (beta chain) was documented in a study of T-cell reconstitution after alpha-beta-depleted transplantation in children. CDR3 size: 11 residues. V lost 7 bases to trimming and J lost 13 bases, with 14 bases between them. For TCRbeta, the library was prepared with unique molecular identifiers. TCRdb fed the PCR reads into MiXCR, producing one record per CDR3 protein. The profile shows 490,000 or so distinct CDR3 sequences, about an eighth of them singletons. The V gene is TRBV12-3 or TRBV12-4, the J gene TRBJ2-1; unclear D gene. The sequence derives from a human donor who donated a stem cell graft to a child with combined immunodeficiency. The sequenced sample was PBMCs from the stem cell graft donor, obtained from the stem cell graft. The CDR3 DNA reads as TGTGCCAGCATGAGTTTGAACCCCCAGTTCTTC. Translated: CASMSLNPQFF.